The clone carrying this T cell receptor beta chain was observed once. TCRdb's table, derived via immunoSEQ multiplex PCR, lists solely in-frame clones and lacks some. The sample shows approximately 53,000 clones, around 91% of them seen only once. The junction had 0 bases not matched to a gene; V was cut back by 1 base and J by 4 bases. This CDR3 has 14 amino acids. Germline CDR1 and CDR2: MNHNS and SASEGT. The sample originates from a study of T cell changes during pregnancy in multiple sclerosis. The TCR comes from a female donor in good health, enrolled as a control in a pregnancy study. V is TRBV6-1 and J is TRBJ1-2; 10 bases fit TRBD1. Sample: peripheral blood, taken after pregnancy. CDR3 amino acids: CASSEGTGGYGYTF. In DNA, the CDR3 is TGTGCCAGCAGTGAAGGGACAGGGGGCTATGGCTACACCTTC.